These T cell receptor beta chains were read from a single sample in a study of identical twins. TCRdb re-called the 5' RACE reads with MiXCR, one entry per CDR3 protein. The sample shows 1.5 million to 2 million distinct CDR3 sequences, around a third of them seen only once. Sequenced: cord blood. These receptors were obtained from a newborn girl in good health. The CDR3 runs from the conserved cysteine through the conserved F or W. The D gene is left open where the match is weak. Clone size is shown for a subset of rows, as once, few, many or a class of expanded clone.

V gene	CDR3 length	clone size	D gene	J gene	CDR3 DNA	CDR3 protein
TRBV4-2	14	few	-	TRBJ2-7	TGTGCCAGCAGCCCCCCGGGTGTAGGATACGAGCAGTACTTC	CASSPPGVGYEQYF
TRBV2	12	few	-	TRBJ2-1	TGTGCCAGCAGTGATTCGAGGAATGAGCAGTTCTTC	CASSDSRNEQFF
TRBV29-1	13	-	-	TRBJ1-1	TGCAGCGTTGAGGGGGAAACGGTGTCTGAAGCTTTCTTT	CSVEGETVSEAFF
TRBV11-1	16	-	TRBD1	TRBJ2-5	TGTGCCAGCAGTTTTACCGGGACAGGGGGCCAAGAGACCCAGTACTTC	CASSFTGTGGQETQYF
TRBV7-8	16	-	-	TRBJ2-2	TGTGCCAGCAGCTTAGGACGGGGGCGCGACACCGGGGAGCTGTTTTTT	CASSLGRGRDTGELFF
TRBV20-1	9	-	-	TRBJ2-3	TGCCGCAGGGCGGATACGCAGTATTTT	CRRADTQYF
TRBV13	14	-	-	TRBJ1-4	TGTGCCAGCAGCTCCCCGGAACCTAATGAAAAACTGTTTTTT	CASSSPEPNEKLFF
TRBV20-1	13	few	-	TRBJ2-7	TGCAGTGCTAGAGAACTAGCCCCCTACGAGCAGTACTTC	CSARELAPYEQYF
TRBV20-1	15	-	TRBD2	TRBJ2-1	TGCAGTGCTAGGTCCTTAGCGGGGGGATACAATGAGCAGTTCTTC	CSARSLAGGYNEQFF
TRBV6-2/TRBV6-3	15	-	-	TRBJ2-5	TGTGCCAGCAGTTACTTCGTGGGGGCGGGAGAGACCCAGTACTTC	CASSYFVGAGETQYF
TRBV11-2	14	-	-	TRBJ2-3	TGTGCCAGCAGCTCCAGCGGGTTCGGAGATACGCAGTATTTT	CASSSSGFGDTQYF
TRBV25-1	13	many	TRBD1	TRBJ2-5	TGTGCCAGCAGTGGGACAGGCCTCGAGACCCAGTACTTC	CASSGTGLETQYF
TRBV20-1	15	-	-	TRBJ1-5	TGCAGTGCCCCTTCCAGGGTAAGGGATAATCAGCCCCAGCATTTT	CSAPSRVRDNQPQHF
TRBV7-2	14	-	-	TRBJ2-3	TGTGCCAGCAGCTTTGACACGTACACAGATACGCAGTATTTT	CASSFDTYTDTQYF
TRBV19	15	few	TRBD2	TRBJ2-7	TGTGCCAGTAGTATAGGATCGGGAGGTTCCTACGAGCAGTACTTC	CASSIGSGGSYEQYF
TRBV10-1	14	few	TRBD2	TRBJ2-3	TGCGCCAGCAGGCCTAGCGGGGTCGCAGATACGCAGTATTTT	CASRPSGVADTQYF
TRBV7-9	15	-	-	TRBJ2-1	TGTGCCAGCAGCTTACGTGGTACCTTAGTCGATGAGCAGTTCTTC	CASSLRGTLVDEQFF